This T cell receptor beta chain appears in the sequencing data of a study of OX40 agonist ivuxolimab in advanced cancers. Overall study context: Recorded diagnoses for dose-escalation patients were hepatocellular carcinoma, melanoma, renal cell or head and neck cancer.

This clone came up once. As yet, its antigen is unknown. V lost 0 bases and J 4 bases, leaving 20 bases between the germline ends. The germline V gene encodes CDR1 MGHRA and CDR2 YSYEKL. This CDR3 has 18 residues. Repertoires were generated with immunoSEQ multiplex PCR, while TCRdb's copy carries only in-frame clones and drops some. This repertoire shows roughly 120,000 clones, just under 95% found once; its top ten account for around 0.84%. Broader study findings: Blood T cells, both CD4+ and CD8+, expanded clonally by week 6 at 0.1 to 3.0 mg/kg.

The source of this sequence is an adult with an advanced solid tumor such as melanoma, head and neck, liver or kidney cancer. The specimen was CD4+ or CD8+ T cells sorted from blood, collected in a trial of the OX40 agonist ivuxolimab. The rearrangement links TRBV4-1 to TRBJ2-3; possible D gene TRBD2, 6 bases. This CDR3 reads CASSQDLIRETRADTQYF. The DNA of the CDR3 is TGCGCCAGCAGCCAAGATTTAATTCGAGAGACTAGAGCAGATACGCAGTATTTT.